Included here is one T cell receptor (beta chain) sequence, with context. Its cognate antigen is unknown. PCR amplification relied on 60 Vbeta primers (plus 13 Jbeta primers). The assay was immunoSEQ multiplex PCR, and TCRdb's table has in-frame clones only and misses some. Of approximately 170,000 clones listed, 65% to 90% are singletons. No CMV serostatus was recorded for this donor. These data originate in a study of cytomegalovirus exposure and HLA in healthy donors. Background on the study: HLA-typed donors were the source of roughly 85 million unique TCRs held in an early data release. Study results and caveats: Cytomegalovirus association was listed for approximately 160 TCR beta chains. A few chains linked to CMV were shown in vitro to be specific for CMV antigens.

CDR1 ENHRY and CDR2 SYGVKD come from the germline V gene. This CDR3 has 13 amino acids. The V gene lost 6 bases and the J gene lost 0 bases, with 8 bases spanning the gap. J is TRBJ1-1 and V is TRBV10-3, with D possibly being TRBD1 (6 bases). Sequenced sample: PBMCs. The receptor comes from a human donor in good health. CDR3: CAIRDSMNTEAFF. DNA of the CDR3: TGTGCCATCAGGGACAGCATGAACACTGAAGCTTTCTTT.